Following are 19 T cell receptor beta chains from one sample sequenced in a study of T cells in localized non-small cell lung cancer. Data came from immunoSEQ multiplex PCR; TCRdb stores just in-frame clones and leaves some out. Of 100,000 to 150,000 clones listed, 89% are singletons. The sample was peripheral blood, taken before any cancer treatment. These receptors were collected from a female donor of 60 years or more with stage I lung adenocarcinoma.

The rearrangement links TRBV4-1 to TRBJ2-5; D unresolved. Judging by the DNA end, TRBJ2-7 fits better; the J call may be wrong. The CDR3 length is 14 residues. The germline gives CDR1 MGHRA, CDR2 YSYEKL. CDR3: CASSQPTLSYEQYF. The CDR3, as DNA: TGCGCCAGCAGCCAACCGACACTTTCCTACGAGCAGTACTTC.

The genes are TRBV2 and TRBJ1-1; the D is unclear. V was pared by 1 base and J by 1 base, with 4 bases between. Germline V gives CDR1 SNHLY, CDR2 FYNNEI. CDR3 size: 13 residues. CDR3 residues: CASSEEENTEAFF. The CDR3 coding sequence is TGTGCCAGCAGTGAAGAGGAGAACACTGAAGCTTTCTTT. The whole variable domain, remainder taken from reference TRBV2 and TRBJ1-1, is EPEVTQTPSHQVTQMGQEVILRCVPISNHLYFYWYRQILGQKVEFLVSFYNNEISEKSEIFDDQFSVERPDGSNFTLKIRSTKLEDSAMYFCASSEEENTEAFFGQGTRLTVV.

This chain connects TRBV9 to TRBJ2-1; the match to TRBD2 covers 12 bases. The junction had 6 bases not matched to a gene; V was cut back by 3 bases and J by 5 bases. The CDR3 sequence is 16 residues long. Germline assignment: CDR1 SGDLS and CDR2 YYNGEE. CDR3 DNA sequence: TGTGCCAGCAGCGCGACCTGGACTAGCGGGAACAATGAGCAGTTCTTC. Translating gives CASSATWTSGNNEQFF.

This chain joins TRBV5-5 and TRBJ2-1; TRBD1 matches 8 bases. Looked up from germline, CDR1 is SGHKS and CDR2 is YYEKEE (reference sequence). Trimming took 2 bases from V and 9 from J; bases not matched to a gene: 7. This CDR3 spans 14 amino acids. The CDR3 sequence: CASSLTTGGSEQFF. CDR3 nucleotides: TGTGCCAGCAGCTTAACAACAGGGGGGTCTGAGCAGTTCTTC.

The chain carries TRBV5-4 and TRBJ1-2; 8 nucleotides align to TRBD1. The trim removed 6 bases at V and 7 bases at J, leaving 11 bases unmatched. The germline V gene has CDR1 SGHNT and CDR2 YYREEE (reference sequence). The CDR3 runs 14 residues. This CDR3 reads CASTTIDRGGGYTF. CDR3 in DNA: TGTGCCAGCACCACGATAGACAGGGGAGGTGGCTACACCTTC.

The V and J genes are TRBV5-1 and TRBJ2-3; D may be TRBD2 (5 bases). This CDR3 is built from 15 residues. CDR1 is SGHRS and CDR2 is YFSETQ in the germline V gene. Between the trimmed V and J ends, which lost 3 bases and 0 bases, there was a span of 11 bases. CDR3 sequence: CASSSGLTSTDTQYF. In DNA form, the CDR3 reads TGCGCCAGCAGCTCGGGATTGACTAGCACAGATACGCAGTATTTT.

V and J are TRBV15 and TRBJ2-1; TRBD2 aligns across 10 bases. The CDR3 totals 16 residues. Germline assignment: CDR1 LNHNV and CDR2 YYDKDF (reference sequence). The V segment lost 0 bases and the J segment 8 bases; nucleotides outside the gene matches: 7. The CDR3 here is CATSRDRPSGSDEQFF. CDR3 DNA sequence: TGTGCCACCAGCAGAGATAGGCCTAGCGGGAGTGATGAGCAGTTCTTC. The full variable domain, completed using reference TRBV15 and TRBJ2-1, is DAMVIQNPRYQVTQFGKPVTLSCSQTLNHNVMYWYQQKSSQAPKLLFHYYDKDFNNEADTPDNFQSRRPNTSFCFLDIRSPGLGDTAMYLCATSRDRPSGSDEQFFGPGTRLTVL.

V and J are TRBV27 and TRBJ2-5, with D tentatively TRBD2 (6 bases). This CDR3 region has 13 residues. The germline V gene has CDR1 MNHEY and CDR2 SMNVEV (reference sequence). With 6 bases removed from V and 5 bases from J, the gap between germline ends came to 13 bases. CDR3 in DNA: TGTGCCAGCAGCTCATCGGGGGAGGAGACCCAGTACTTC. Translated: CASSSSGEETQYF.

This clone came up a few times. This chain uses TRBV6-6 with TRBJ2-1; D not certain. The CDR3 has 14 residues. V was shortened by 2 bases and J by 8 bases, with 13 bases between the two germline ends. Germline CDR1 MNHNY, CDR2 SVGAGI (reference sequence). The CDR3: CASSYPHGSDEQFF. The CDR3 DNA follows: TGTGCCAGCAGTTACCCTCATGGGTCGGATGAGCAGTTCTTC.

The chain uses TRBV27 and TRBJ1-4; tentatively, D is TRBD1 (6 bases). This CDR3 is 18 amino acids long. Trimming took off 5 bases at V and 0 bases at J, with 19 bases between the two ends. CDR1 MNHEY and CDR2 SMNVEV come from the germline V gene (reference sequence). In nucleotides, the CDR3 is TGTGCCAGCAGTCAAATCGCCGGGACAACAACAACTAATGAAAAACTGTTTTTT. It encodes CASSQIAGTTTTNEKLFF.

The CDR3 DNA follows: TGTGCCAGCAGGGAGACTAGCGGAGACAATGAGCAGTTCTTC. This sequence encodes CASRETSGDNEQFF. This rearrangement joins TRBV4-2 to TRBJ2-1, with 9 bases identical to TRBD2. After removal of 6 bases from V and 5 bases from J, the junction contained 5 bases not matched to a gene. Germline values: CDR1 LGHNA, CDR2 YNFKEQ. The CDR3 consists of 14 residues.

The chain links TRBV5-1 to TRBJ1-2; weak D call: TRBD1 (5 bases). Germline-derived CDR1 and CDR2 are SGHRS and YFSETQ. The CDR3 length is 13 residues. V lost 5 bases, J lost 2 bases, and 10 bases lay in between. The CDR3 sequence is CASSGGPNYGYTF. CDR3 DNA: TGCGCCAGCAGTGGGGGACCCAACTATGGCTACACCTTC.

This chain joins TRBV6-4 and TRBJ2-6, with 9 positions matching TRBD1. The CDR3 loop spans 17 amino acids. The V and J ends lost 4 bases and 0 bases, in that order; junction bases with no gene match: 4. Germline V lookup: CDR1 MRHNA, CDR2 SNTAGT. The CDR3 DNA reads TGTGCCAGCAGTGTACAGGGGGCAAGCTCTGGGGCCAACGTCCTGACTTTC. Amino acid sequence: CASSVQGASSGANVLTF.

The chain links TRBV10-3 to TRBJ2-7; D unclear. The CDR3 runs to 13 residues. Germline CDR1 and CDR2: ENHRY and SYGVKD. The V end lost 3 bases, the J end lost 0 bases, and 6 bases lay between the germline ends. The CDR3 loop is CAISDSTSYEQYF. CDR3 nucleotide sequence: TGTGCCATCAGTGATTCGACCTCCTACGAGCAGTACTTC.

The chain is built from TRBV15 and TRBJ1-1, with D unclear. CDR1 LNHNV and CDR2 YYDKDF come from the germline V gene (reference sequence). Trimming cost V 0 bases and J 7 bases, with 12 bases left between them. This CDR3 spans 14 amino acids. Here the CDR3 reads CATSREGGRSEAFF. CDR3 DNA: TGTGCCACCAGCAGAGAGGGAGGGAGAAGTGAAGCTTTCTTT.

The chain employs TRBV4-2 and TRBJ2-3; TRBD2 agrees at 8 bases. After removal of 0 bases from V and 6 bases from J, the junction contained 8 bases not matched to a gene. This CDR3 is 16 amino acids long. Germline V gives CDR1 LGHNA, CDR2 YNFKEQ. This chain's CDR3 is CASSQERASGGDTQYF. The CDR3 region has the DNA TGTGCCAGCAGCCAAGAAAGGGCCAGCGGGGGCGATACGCAGTATTTT.

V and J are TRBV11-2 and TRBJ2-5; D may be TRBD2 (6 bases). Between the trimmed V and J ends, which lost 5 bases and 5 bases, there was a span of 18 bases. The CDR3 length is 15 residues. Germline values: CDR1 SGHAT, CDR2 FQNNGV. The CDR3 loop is CASSPAGGAGETQYF. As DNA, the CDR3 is TGTGCCAGCAGCCCCGCCGGAGGGGCGGGCGAGACCCAGTACTTC.

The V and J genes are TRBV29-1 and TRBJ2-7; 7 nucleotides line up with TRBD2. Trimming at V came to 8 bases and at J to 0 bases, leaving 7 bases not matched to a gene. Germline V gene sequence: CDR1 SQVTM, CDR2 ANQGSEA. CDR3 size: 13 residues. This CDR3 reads CSIKLASSYEQYF. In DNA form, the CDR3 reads TGCAGCATCAAACTAGCGTCCTCCTACGAGCAGTACTTC.

The CDR3 region is CASSLADRGGNQPQHF. CDR3 coding DNA: TGTGCCAGCAGCTTGGCCGATAGGGGAGGCAATCAGCCCCAGCATTTT. The V call is TRBV5-6, the J call TRBJ1-5, with D perhaps TRBD1 (5 bases). The CDR3 spans 16 residues. Germline CDR1 SGHDT, CDR2 YYEEEE. V was trimmed by 0 bases and J by 2 bases, leaving 12 bases between them.